This T cell receptor beta chain appears in the sequencing data of a study of identical twins (dated by TCRdb to about 2016). Regarding the study in general: To test whether fetal clonotypes persist, the study used deep sequencing on TCR alpha and beta repertoires from monozygotic twins, unrelated adults of various ages, and cord blood. Replicate twin experiments were performed at different times using different library preparation protocols to rule out contamination.

Overall results and qualifications from the work: Compared with coincidental sharing between unrelated individuals, an excess of low generation-probability sequences was observed among out-of-frame TCR alpha sequences shared between twins. Invariant T cells such as MAIT and iNKT could partly confound zero-insertion analyses, although diverse VJ usage argued against such confounding for most clonotypes. Conclusions relied on cross-sectional statistical analysis, since the same donors could not be followed over many years. Fewer insertions were carried by abundant cord blood beta clonotypes; a weaker similar trend was observed in young adult naive repertoires, while no such trend was observed in memory repertoires. In beta out-of-frame sequences, excess twin sharing was weaker, because having fewer shared sequences lowered the signal-to-noise ratio. In monozygotic twins, out-of-frame TCR alpha sharing was systematically underestimated by recombination models, although the models agreed with sharing between unrelated individuals.

The protocol used for the library was 5' RACE. The listed sequencing device is Illumina HiSeq 2000. A universal primer binding site was added through template switching, and the final cDNA carried a unique molecular identifier so that TCR cDNA molecules could be counted accurately. Specific primers in the conserved constant-segment region were used to synthesize first-strand cDNA for TCR alpha and beta chains. To control for contamination, every cDNA library was double barcoded, receiving both a SMART-Mk sample barcode and Illumina barcodes. TruSeq adapter sequences and Illumina sample barcodes were added in two successive PCR steps. The TCR alpha and beta cDNA libraries were sequenced on the Illumina HiSeq platform using custom primers. For the original study's pipeline: MiGEC processed the raw reads to extract unique molecular identifiers, while MiXCR was used to determine the CDR3 positions. Recombination models were inferred per individual with the repgenHMM and IGoR tools using an EM algorithm. Shared clonotype analysis was performed with the tcR package in R, normalizing sharing by the product of cloneset sizes. To study raw recombination without the effects of thymic and clonal selection, out-of-frame nonproductive sequences were analyzed. TCRdb cleaned the public reads at Q25 with fastp, built clones with MiXCR and kept in-frame beta chains. Each CDR3 protein appears once, grouped with its most common genes and DNA. The V and J calls here are based on TCRdb, not the publication. This sample holds some 730,000 distinct CDR3 sequences; 15% to 20% were observed only once. The ten largest clones add up to around 14% of the sample.

Only healthy Caucasian donors were included. The twin cohort consisted of three pairs of female monozygotic twins, all aged roughly 18 to 30 years. Peripheral blood mononuclear cells were used as the source from which RNA for TCR libraries was isolated. This clonotype turned up a few times. Its binding antigen is unknown. Per-base quality was not reported, and no clone a single base away is much larger than it. Clipping removes 5 bases from V and 4 bases from J, with 9 as the unmatched junction base count. Including the terminal cysteine and phenylalanine, the CDR3 comprises 14 residues. Only the CDR3 DNA stays, 42 bases, in frame from base 1. The germline V gene (reference sequence) provides CDR1 DFQATT and CDR2 SNEGSKA. These sequences were also reported in another study, on T cells expressing NK-cell markers. Reported in the second study: TCR beta-chain repertoires were profiled in sorted CD3+CD56+NKG2C+, CD3+CD56+NKG2C- and CD3+CD56-NKG2C+ T-cell subsets from seven or eight donors. Of the eight sequenced donors, seven were found to be HCMV-seropositive and one was found to be HCMV-seronegative. To restrict sorting to alphabetaTCR-expressing T cells, an anti-gammadeltaTCR antibody was added in several experiments. For about 6 donors, the dominant CD3+CD56+NKG2C+ clonotypes were among the top 10 CD8+ clonotypes and accounted for about 1.0-7.5% of CD8+ T cells. Those dominant clonotypes were again the most abundant among CD3+CD56-NKG2C+ cells in a handful of donors, at about 25-65%. It remained unclear whether the expanded NKG2C-expressing T cell clones were specific for HCMV antigens. The study sequenced eight donors, all healthy volunteers chosen at random: three men and five women. A commercial ELISA kit detecting HCMV-specific IgG in serum was used to determine HCMV serostatus. Bulk peripheral blood T-cell repertoires were additionally sequenced from unsorted PBMC for over five donors. MIGEC was used to demultiplex reads and group the reads by UMI, and MiTCR was used to assemble and quantify clonotypes. Only TCR cDNA sequences supported by at least two reads were kept to exclude erroneous sequences. Downstream repertoire analysis used the tcR package, and clonotypes were matched across fractions by CDR3 nucleotide sequence plus V segment. Antigen specificity was annotated against VDJdb with VDJmatch, allowing one amino acid substitution in CDR3.

The sequenced material came from PBMCs. The sequence derives from a young woman in good health. The V gene is TRBV20-1 and the J gene is TRBJ1-1; 8 bases in between match TRBD1. The sequenced DNA is TGCAGTGCTGAATCAGGGGGCGTAGGCACTGAAGCTTTCTTT. Its protein is CSAESGGVGTEAFF.